A single sample gave rise to the 31 T cell receptor beta chains below, sequenced in a study of beta chain features in type 1 diabetes. All of the isolated RNA was reverse transcribed, so expressed TCRB transcripts were sequenced. Some clones are missing from TCRdb's copy, which holds only in-frame ones; the method was immunoSEQ multiplex PCR. This sample has around 500,000 clones, with about an eighth found just once. Material: naive CD4+ T cells from blood. These TCRs come from a woman under 30 in good health.

This clone has just a few counts. The chain links TRBV2 to TRBJ1-1, with D possibly matching TRBD1 (6 bases). CDR1 and CDR2 (germline): SNHLY, FYNNEI. With 7 bases removed from V and 4 bases from J, the gap between germline ends came to 13 bases. CDR3 length equals 13 residues. For the CDR3, the DNA is TGTGCCAGCACTGTTACAGGGAGCACTGAAGCTTTCTTT. It translates to CASTVTGSTEAFF.

This clone was counted a few times. The chain has TRBV30 and TRBJ1-2, with D maybe TRBD1 (6 bases). The CDR3 covers 14 residues. V was cut by 0 bases and J by 8 bases, with 16 bases left in between. CDR1 GTSNPN and CDR2 SVGIG come from the germline V gene (reference sequence). This CDR3 is CAWSVMPIGGGYTF. CDR3 nucleotides: TGTGCCTGGAGTGTAATGCCTATCGGGGGCGGCTACACCTTC.

This clone has only a few counts. J is TRBJ2-1 and V is TRBV5-1; 9 bases fit TRBD2. The CDR3 runs to 16 residues. From germline, CDR1 is SGHRS and CDR2 YFSETQ. J gave up 1 base and V 3 bases, and 5 bases lay outside the gene matches. DNA for the CDR3: TGCGCCAGCAGCTCCCTAGCGGGATCATCCTACAATGAGCAGTTCTTC. Its protein product is CASSSLAGSSYNEQFF.

This clone appeared a few times. The V gene is TRBV7-9, the J gene TRBJ1-2; D is perhaps TRBD1 (5 bases). The V and J ends lost 8 bases and 8 bases respectively, with 21 bases between them. This CDR3 has 14 residues. Germline values: CDR1 SEHNR, CDR2 FQNEAQ (reference sequence). CDR3 region: CASARVDRGKGYTF. The CDR3 bases are TGTGCCAGCGCCCGGGTGGATCGGGGGAAGGGCTACACCTTC.

This clone was found a few times. This rearrangement joins TRBV5-1 to TRBJ2-4; D not certain. The CDR3 is 16 residues long. V shed 1 base and J shed 0 bases, with 11 bases lying between them. Germline V gene sequence: CDR1 SGHRS, CDR2 YFSETQ. The CDR3 reads CASSLPQVGAKNIQYF. CDR3 bases: TGCGCCAGCAGCTTGCCCCAGGTCGGAGCCAAAAACATTCAGTACTTC. Using reference TRBV5-1 and TRBJ2-4 for the parts outside the CDR3, the full variable domain is KAGVTQTPRYLIKTRGQQVTLSCSPISGHRSVSWYQQTPGQGLQFLFEYFSETQRNKGNFPGRFSGRQFSNSRSEMNVSTLELGDSALYLCASSLPQVGAKNIQYFGAGTRLSVL.

The sample holds a few counts of this clone. The chain links TRBV15 to TRBJ2-7; D gene unclear. The germline gives CDR1 LNHNV, CDR2 YYDKDF (reference sequence). Trimming stripped 3 bases from V and 1 base from J, with 10 bases between. This CDR3 contains 14 residues. The CDR3 bases are TGTGCCACCAGCAGGGATTCCTCTTCCTACGAGCAGTACGTC. The encoded protein is CATSRDSSSYEQYV.

This clone has just a few counts. This chain links TRBV2 with TRBJ1-2; TRBD1 matches at 8 bases. The junction had 10 bases not matched to a gene; V was cut back by 6 bases and J by 4 bases. Per the germline V gene, CDR1 is SNHLY and CDR2 is FYNNEI. The CDR3 is 15 residues long. CDR3 DNA: TGTGCCAGCAGCGCAACACAGGGGGTGGCCTATGGCTACACCTTC. It codes for CASSATQGVAYGYTF.

The chain links TRBV6-1 to TRBJ1-1; tentative D call: TRBD1 (6 bases). CDR3 length equals 16 residues. The germline CDR1 and CDR2 sequences are MNHNS and SASEGT. V was pared by 2 bases and J by 7 bases, with 20 bases between. CDR3 sequence reads: CASSERRGTTLYEAFF. CDR3 DNA sequence: TGTGCCAGCAGTGAAAGGAGAGGGACAACCCTTTATGAAGCTTTCTTT.

The V gene is TRBV5-6, the J gene TRBJ2-3; the D gene is possibly TRBD1 (5 bases). The CDR3 is made up of 14 amino acids. Germline assignment: CDR1 SGHDT and CDR2 YYEEEE. Deletions cut 5 bases from V and 2 bases from J, with 12 bases between. Here the CDR3 reads CASRPDINTDTQYF. DNA for the CDR3: TGTGCCAGCAGACCGGACATCAACACAGATACGCAGTATTTT.

This clone was recorded once. The rearrangement joins TRBV9 to TRBJ1-2; unclear D gene. The germline gives CDR1 SGDLS, CDR2 YYNGEE. With 1 base removed from V and 0 bases from J, the gap between germline ends came to 4 bases. This CDR3 has 13 amino acids. DNA for the CDR3: TGTGCCAGCAGCGTATTGGCTAACTATGGCTACACCTTC. Translation gives CASSVLANYGYTF.

This chain links TRBV5-1 with TRBJ2-5; D may be TRBD1 (7 bases). Germline lookup yields CDR1 SGHRS and CDR2 YFSETQ. The CDR3 covers 12 residues. Trimming pared 4 bases from V and 10 bases from J, leaving 14 bases between. Here the CDR3 reads CASSQDQGGQYF. CDR3 DNA: TGCGCCAGCAGCCAGGACCAGGGGGGCCAGTACTTC. Combining the CDR3 with reference TRBV5-1 and TRBJ2-5 gives the whole variable domain KAGVTQTPRYLIKTRGQQVTLSCSPISGHRSVSWYQQTPGQGLQFLFEYFSETQRNKGNFPGRFSGRQFSNSRSEMNVSTLELGDSALYLCASSQDQGGQYFGPGTRLLVL.

This clone appeared a few times. The chain joins TRBV4-3 to TRBJ2-1; D gene ambiguous. This CDR3 contains 14 residues. Trimming removed 3 bases at V and 4 bases at J, with 10 bases between. Germline V gene lookup returns CDR1 LGHNA and CDR2 YSLEER. CDR3 sequence: CASSQRRPYNEQFF. The CDR3 DNA follows: TGCGCCAGCAGCCAGCGCCGCCCTTACAATGAGCAGTTCTTC.

The chain recombines TRBV13 with TRBJ2-7; D is unresolved. The V and J ends lost 0 bases and 7 bases respectively, with 19 bases between them. The length of the CDR3 is 16 residues. The germline V gene encodes CDR1 PRHDT and CDR2 FYEKMQ (reference sequence). Here the CDR3 DNA reads TGTGCCAGCAGCTTAGGCCGGTTCGGCCTTCTTCGGGAGCAGTACGTC. Its protein product is CASSLGRFGLLREQYV.

Only a few counts were recorded for this clone. This chain's CDR3 is CSTRSPARVAEQFF. CDR3 in DNA: TGCAGCACACGCTCCCCGGCCCGGGTTGCTGAGCAGTTCTTC. The V and J genes are TRBV29-1 and TRBJ2-1; D unclear. The CDR3 contains 14 residues. V shed 8 bases and J shed 9 bases, with 23 bases lying between them. CDR1 and CDR2 (germline): SQVTM, ANQGSEA.

This clone was found a few times. CDR3 bases: TGTGCCAGCAGCCCTCCCGGGCAGACGAGGTGGTTCTTC. It translates to CASSPPGQTRWFF. The V gene is TRBV7-9, the J gene TRBJ2-1, with D unclear. The V end was cut by 5 bases, the J end by 15 bases, with 20 bases between. The CDR3 extends over 13 amino acids. The germline V gene encodes CDR1 SEHNR and CDR2 FQNEAQ (reference sequence).

The V gene is TRBV30, the J gene TRBJ2-1; D not certain. The V gene lost 3 bases and the J gene lost 6 bases, with 15 bases spanning the gap. The CDR3 runs 14 residues. The germline V gene encodes CDR1 GTSNPN and CDR2 SVGIG (reference sequence). For the CDR3, the DNA is TGTGCCTGGAGGATTGGTAGTATCGGCAATGAGCAGTTCTTC. Amino acid sequence: CAWRIGSIGNEQFF.

This clone was recorded a few times. V is TRBV15 and J is TRBJ2-3, with TRBD2 matching 12 bases. V was clipped by 1 base and J by 0 bases; unmatched bases: 5. CDR1 and CDR2 (germline): LNHNV, YYDKDF (reference sequence). The CDR3 is 18 amino acids. The CDR3 DNA reads TGTGCCACCAGCAGAGGACTAGCGGGAGTCGGGAGCACAGATACGCAGTATTTT. Translated, it gives CATSRGLAGVGSTDTQYF.

A few counts support this clone. J is TRBJ1-2 and V is TRBV7-9, with D uncertain. This CDR3 region has 14 residues. Germline CDR1 and CDR2: SEHNR and FQNEAQ (reference sequence). Trimming took off 5 bases at V and 0 bases at J, with 10 bases between the two ends. CDR3 protein: CASSPDLANYGYTF. For the CDR3, the DNA is TGTGCCAGCAGCCCGGACTTAGCTAACTATGGCTACACCTTC.

This sequence joins TRBV11-1 and TRBJ2-1, with unresolved D. Germline V lookup: CDR1 SGHAT, CDR2 FQDESV (reference sequence). The CDR3 length is 11 residues. V dropped 6 bases and J dropped 5 bases, with 5 bases sitting between them. DNA of the CDR3: TGTGCCAGCAGAGACAACAATGAGCAGTTCTTC. Protein: CASRDNNEQFF. The full variable domain, with the rest looked up from reference TRBV11-1 and TRBJ2-1, is EAEVAQSPRYKITEKSQAVAFWCDPISGHATLYWYRQILGQGPELLVQFQDESVVDDSQLPKDRFSAERLKGVDSTLKIQPAELGDSAMYLCASRDNNEQFFGPGTRLTVL.

The V call is TRBV7-3, the J call TRBJ2-5; D is unresolved. The CDR3 consists of 12 residues. Germline V gene data show CDR1 as SGHTA and CDR2 as FQGTGA. V was pared by 4 bases and J by 5 bases, with 8 bases between. CDR3 protein: CASSSSRETQYF. In DNA form, the CDR3 reads TGTGCCAGCAGCTCCAGTCGGGAGACCCAGTACTTC. The entire variable domain, with the rest obtained from reference TRBV7-3 and TRBJ2-5, is as follows: GAGVSQTPSNKVTEKGKYVELRCDPISGHTALYWYRQSLGQGPEFLIYFQGTGAADDSGLPNDRFFAVRPEGSVSTLKIQRTERGDSAVYLCASSSSRETQYFGPGTRLLVL.

The chain combines TRBV18 with TRBJ2-1, with D tentatively TRBD2 (6 bases). Deletions cut 3 bases from V and 7 bases from J, with 10 bases between. The germline gives CDR1 KGHSH, CDR2 LQKENI. The CDR3 has 13 residues. The CDR3 loop is CASSPGLTNEQFF. CDR3 sequence (DNA): TGTGCCAGCTCACCGGGACTGACGAATGAGCAGTTCTTC.

The table lists this clone with a few counts. The chain has TRBV5-1 and TRBJ2-5; TRBD2 agrees at 9 bases. Germline trimming cut 0 bases from V and 2 bases from J; bases unmatched to any gene: 2. Germline assignment: CDR1 SGHRS and CDR2 YFSETQ. The CDR3 runs 15 residues. CDR3 residues: CASSLGTSEQETQYF. CDR3 nucleotides: TGCGCCAGCAGCTTGGGGACTAGCGAACAAGAGACCCAGTACTTC.

There are a few counts of this clone. V and J are TRBV9 and TRBJ1-5, with a tentative D call TRBD1 (5 bases). V was shortened by 4 bases and J by 4 bases, with 18 bases between the two germline ends. Germline assignment: CDR1 SGDLS and CDR2 YYNGEE. The CDR3 runs 16 residues. CDR3 coding DNA: TGTGCCAGCAGCCCGAGAAGAAGCAGGGAGAATCAGCCCCAGCATTTT. Translating it yields CASSPRRSRENQPQHF.

This clone was observed a few times. The chain recombines TRBV28 with TRBJ2-7; TRBD1 agrees at 7 bases. Per the germline V gene, CDR1 is MDHEN and CDR2 is SYDVKM. The CDR3 contains 15 residues. V dropped 10 bases and J dropped 6; count of bases not matched to a gene: 18. The CDR3 DNA reads as TGTGCCACCAGACCCAGCAGACAGGGCAGAGGCGAGCAGTACTTC. As protein: CATRPSRQGRGEQYF.

The CDR3 DNA sequence: TGTGCCATCAGCGGGACAGGGATTCCCTACGAGCAGTACGTC. Its protein is CAISGTGIPYEQYV. J is TRBJ2-7 and V is TRBV10-3; 9 bases are a match to TRBD1. Germline V gene sequence: CDR1 ENHRY, CDR2 SYGVKD. This CDR3 is built from 14 residues. Trimming took 6 bases from V and 2 from J; bases not matched to a gene: 5.

V gene TRBV9 combines with J gene TRBJ1-5; 9 bases fit TRBD1. The germline V gene has CDR1 SGDLS and CDR2 YYNGEE. V lost 4 bases to trimming and J lost 4 bases; unmatched junction nucleotides: 6. This CDR3 is built from 15 residues. CDR3 nucleotides: TGTGCCAGCAGCCCTACAGGACAGGGGAATCAGCCCCAGCATTTT. It encodes CASSPTGQGNQPQHF.

The gene calls are TRBV30 and TRBJ2-3; 14 nucleotides align to TRBD2. Germline assignment: CDR1 GTSNPN and CDR2 SVGIG (reference sequence). This CDR3 is 15 amino acids long. After removal of 5 bases from V and 5 bases from J, the junction contained 6 bases not matched to a gene. CDR3 sequence reads: CAWGGLAGVKDTQYF. In DNA, the CDR3 is TGTGCCTGGGGGGGACTAGCGGGAGTAAAAGATACGCAGTATTTT.

This clone was seen a few times. CDR3 region: CSASEFGSPFF. The DNA for the CDR3 is TGCAGTGCTTCCGAATTCGGCTCCCCGTTCTTC. The chain carries TRBV20-1 and TRBJ2-1; D uncertain. The CDR3 spans 11 residues. V was trimmed by 5 bases and J by 15 bases, leaving 17 bases between them. The germline gives CDR1 DFQATT, CDR2 SNEGSKA (reference sequence).

This clone came up a few times. The chain combines TRBV7-3 with TRBJ2-2; D remains ambiguous. CDR1 SGHTA and CDR2 FQGTGA come from the germline V gene. The CDR3 has 14 amino acids. V was trimmed by 1 base and J by 5 bases, leaving 8 bases between them. The chain's CDR3 is CASSLISQTGELFF. CDR3 DNA sequence: TGTGCCAGCAGCTTAATTTCCCAGACCGGGGAGCTGTTTTTT.

This clone was seen only a few times. The J gene is TRBJ2-1, the V gene TRBV11-2; a possible D gene is TRBD1 (5 bases). With 5 bases removed from V and 4 bases from J, the gap between germline ends came to 15 bases. CDR3 length: 15 amino acids. Germline CDR1 and CDR2: SGHAT and FQNNGV. The CDR3 spells CASSQDVGVYNEQFF. The CDR3 nucleotides are TGTGCCAGCAGCCAGGACGTAGGGGTTTACAATGAGCAGTTCTTC.

The V call is TRBV9, the J call TRBJ2-4; 9 nucleotides line up with TRBD1. In germline, CDR1 is SGDLS, CDR2 YYNGEE. The CDR3 extends over 21 amino acids. Losses at the gene ends were 0 bases for V and 0 bases for J; bases not matched to a gene: 16. CDR3 protein: CASSVAQGGQGCLLAKNIQYF. The CDR3 nucleotides read TGTGCCAGCAGCGTAGCCCAGGGTGGACAGGGGTGCCTACTAGCCAAAAACATTCAGTACTTC.